These 19 T cell receptor beta chains share one sample of origin, sequenced in a study of T cell changes during pregnancy in multiple sclerosis. Sequencing used immunoSEQ multiplex PCR; TCRdb keeps in-frame clones, though not all of them. In the table there are just under 50,000 clones, about 91% of which are singletons. The sample consisted of CD8+ T cells from peripheral blood mononuclear cells, taken after pregnancy. These receptors were collected from a female donor with multiple sclerosis, enrolled in a pregnancy study.

This chain connects TRBV9 to TRBJ2-2; 12 nucleotides match TRBD2. Germline trimming cut 3 bases from V and 3 bases from J; bases unmatched to any gene: 9. The CDR3 covers 18 residues. Germline values: CDR1 SGDLS, CDR2 YYNGEE. The CDR3 is CASSAPSGGAGDTGELFF. The CDR3 DNA reads TGTGCCAGCAGCGCCCCTAGCGGGGGGGCCGGGGACACCGGGGAGCTGTTTTTT.

This clone was seen a few times. This chain links TRBV4-1 with TRBJ1-2; 8 bases map to TRBD1. CDR1 MGHRA and CDR2 YSYEKL come from the germline V gene. V shed 1 base, J shed 5 bases, and the junction held 9 bases outside the gene matches. The CDR3 spans 16 residues. The CDR3 DNA is TGCGCCAGCAGCCAAGTGCCGGGACAGGATTTTTATGGCTACACCTTC. As protein: CASSQVPGQDFYGYTF.

The CDR3 protein is CASSSDRRAGYTDTQYF. CDR3 in DNA: TGTGCCAGCAGCTCAGACCGTCGGGCGGGTTACACAGATACGCAGTATTTT. The rearrangement uses TRBV5-6 and TRBJ2-3; possible D gene TRBD2, 5 bases. The germline gives CDR1 SGHDT, CDR2 YYEEEE. This CDR3 has 17 amino acids. Trimming took 3 bases from V and 2 from J, leaving 19 bases between them.

This sequence joins TRBV27 and TRBJ2-3, with a tentative D call TRBD2 (6 bases). V was trimmed by 5 bases and J by 3 bases, leaving 21 bases between them. This CDR3 region has 17 residues. Germline V gives CDR1 MNHEY, CDR2 SMNVEV (reference sequence). The CDR3 loop is CASSTPAGQPYTDTQYF. As DNA, the CDR3 is TGTGCCAGCAGTACCCCCGCGGGGCAACCCTATACAGATACGCAGTATTTT.

V gene TRBV4-1 combines with J gene TRBJ1-6; D ambiguous. Trimming left V 0 bases short and J 10 bases short, with 4 bases between. CDR1 and CDR2 (germline): MGHRA, YSYEKL. This CDR3 contains 12 residues. The CDR3: CASSQERSPLHF. The CDR3 coding sequence is TGCGCCAGCAGCCAAGAGCGGTCACCCCTCCACTTT.

This sequence joins TRBV9 and TRBJ2-3; weak D call: TRBD1 (6 bases). V was cut by 4 bases and J by 6 bases, with 15 bases left in between. Germline loops: CDR1 SGDLS, CDR2 YYNGEE. CDR3 size: 14 residues. In nucleotides, the CDR3 is TGTGCCAGCAGCACCCAACAGGGAACGGATACGCAGTATTTT. As protein: CASSTQQGTDTQYF.

This clone came up a few times. The rearrangement uses TRBV6-1 and TRBJ2-3, with TRBD2 matching 9 bases. After removal of 2 bases from V and 1 base from J, the junction contained 1 base not matched to a gene. This CDR3 comprises 15 residues. Germline V lookup: CDR1 MNHNS, CDR2 SASEGT. Here the CDR3 DNA reads TGTGCCAGCAGTGAATCTAGCGGGGGCACAGATACGCAGTATTTT. This gives the protein CASSESSGGTDTQYF.

V and J are TRBV5-1 and TRBJ2-3, with D possibly matching TRBD1 (5 bases). Trimming removed 3 bases at V and 4 bases at J, with 15 bases between. Germline values: CDR1 SGHRS, CDR2 YFSETQ. The CDR3 has 15 amino acids. The CDR3 sequence is CASSSQSQVADTQYF. CDR3 DNA sequence: TGCGCCAGCAGCTCACAGTCACAGGTGGCAGATACGCAGTATTTT.

The chain has TRBV5-6 and TRBJ1-6, with D maybe TRBD1 (5 bases). The CDR3 covers 14 residues. Trimming removed 4 bases at V and 9 bases at J, with 14 bases between. In germline, CDR1 is SGHDT, CDR2 YYEEEE. This CDR3 reads CASSVGTGGSPLHF. The CDR3 DNA follows: TGTGCCAGCAGCGTAGGGACGGGGGGTTCACCCCTCCACTTT.

The chain uses TRBV9 and TRBJ2-3; D might be TRBD1 (5 bases). The CDR3 covers 14 residues. Trimming pared 4 bases from V and 6 bases from J, leaving 15 bases between. CDR1 is SGDLS, CDR2 YYNGEE, per germline. Here the CDR3 DNA reads TGTGCCAGCAGCCCTACGACAGCCTTTGATACGCAGTATTTT. As protein: CASSPTTAFDTQYF.

This clone is judged medium-sized. The gene calls are TRBV19 and TRBJ1-1, with D unclear. CDR1 and CDR2 from the germline V gene are LNHDA and SQIVND (reference sequence). Trimming removed 7 bases at V and 1 base at J, with 13 bases between. The CDR3 runs 14 residues. The CDR3 region is CASILSRENTEAFF. The CDR3 nucleotides are TGTGCCAGTATTTTGTCGAGGGAGAACACTGAAGCTTTCTTT.

This chain connects TRBV27 to TRBJ2-6, with 7 bases that match TRBD1. This CDR3 has 16 residues. V dropped 6 bases and J dropped 0; count of bases not matched to a gene: 5. Looked up from germline, CDR1 is MNHEY and CDR2 is SMNVEV (reference sequence). CDR3 DNA: TGTGCCAGCAGCCCGGGACAGAGCTCTGGGGCCAACGTCCTGACTTTC. Residues: CASSPGQSSGANVLTF.

This chain joins TRBV27 and TRBJ1-1; D may be TRBD1 (6 bases). There are 14 residues in the CDR3. Trimming left V 4 bases short and J 4 bases short, with 13 bases between. The germline gives CDR1 MNHEY, CDR2 SMNVEV (reference sequence). CDR3 sequence reads: CASSSQGLGTEAFF. In DNA form, the CDR3 reads TGTGCCAGCAGTTCTCAGGGGTTGGGCACTGAAGCTTTCTTT.

This sequence joins TRBV5-1 and TRBJ2-7; tentatively, D is TRBD1 (5 bases). There are 14 residues in the CDR3. In germline, CDR1 is SGHRS, CDR2 YFSETQ. V shed 0 bases and J shed 2 bases, with 9 bases lying between them. CDR3 coding DNA: TGCGCCAGCAGCTTGGATCTAGGGGCCTACGAGCAGTACTTC. It specifies CASSLDLGAYEQYF.

This chain links TRBV6-1 with TRBJ2-7, with 9 bases matching TRBD2. J gave up 5 bases and V 1 base, and 6 bases lay outside the gene matches. From germline, CDR1 is MNHNS and CDR2 SASEGT. The CDR3 has 15 residues. The CDR3 reads CASSEGAGGVHEQYF. CDR3 bases: TGTGCCAGCAGTGAAGGGGCGGGGGGGGTCCACGAGCAGTACTTC.

The CDR3 region is CASAYGGRTDTQYF. Written as DNA, the CDR3 is TGTGCCAGCGCCTATGGAGGGCGCACAGATACGCAGTATTTT. The chain employs TRBV5-6 and TRBJ2-3, with D maybe TRBD2 (6 bases). V shed 7 bases and J shed 1 base, with 13 bases lying between them. Germline V gives CDR1 SGHDT, CDR2 YYEEEE. The CDR3 loop spans 14 amino acids.

The chain links TRBV7-8 to TRBJ1-2; no clear D. Germline V gene lookup returns CDR1 SGHVS and CDR2 FQNEAQ. Trimming shortened V by 7 bases and J by 6 bases, and 15 bases separated the two germline ends. The CDR3 is made up of 13 amino acids. This CDR3 reads CASTSPEGHGYTF. The CDR3 bases are TGTGCCAGCACCTCGCCCGAGGGCCATGGCTACACCTTC.

This clone has a single count. V gene TRBV5-1 combines with J gene TRBJ1-4, with 8 bases identical to TRBD1. This CDR3 is built from 13 residues. V lost 4 bases to trimming and J lost 8 bases; unmatched junction nucleotides: 4. Germline V gene sequence: CDR1 SGHRS, CDR2 YFSETQ. The CDR3 DNA reads TGCGCCAGCAGCGGGACAGGAGGAGAAAAACTGTTTTTT. Translated: CASSGTGGEKLFF.

The chain couples TRBV7-9 to TRBJ1-1; D gene unclear. V lost 7 bases, J lost 3 bases, and 12 bases lay in between. The CDR3 runs to 13 residues. Germline V gene sequence: CDR1 SEHNR, CDR2 FQNEAQ (reference sequence). CDR3 in amino acids: CASKAEVDTEAFF. CDR3 coding DNA: TGTGCCAGCAAAGCTGAGGTTGACACTGAAGCTTTCTTT.